The rows below give T cell receptor beta chains drawn from one sample of a study of T cell clones after liver transplantation. Assay used: immunoSEQ multiplex PCR; TCRdb lists only in-frame clones, some missing. The sample includes about 50,000 clones, 65% to 80% of them seen just once. Material: CD4+ T cells from blood, obtained about 56 months after liver transplant. The receptors here all came from a human patient who received a liver transplant. Certain T cells may be donor cells from the graft. Each CDR3 is given with its conserved first and last residue. Fields, in order: V gene, D gene, J gene, clone size, CDR3 DNA, CDR3 protein. D genes are given only for firm matches. A row's size may be missing; if present it is once, few, many or a size class.

TRBV4-1	-	TRBJ2-1	-	TGCGCCAGCAGCCTCCGAACTGGGAACAATGAGCAGTTCTTC	CASSLRTGNNEQFF
TRBV6-5	-	TRBJ2-7	-	TGTGCCAGCAGTTACTCGAATCGGGGGAAGGACGAGCAGTACTTC	CASSYSNRGKDEQYF
TRBV27	TRBD1	TRBJ1-2	many	TGTGCCAGCAGTTTAGACACGCTAGGGGGCGCCGATGGCTACACCTTC	CASSLDTLGGADGYTF
TRBV7-9	-	TRBJ2-4	-	TGTGCCAGCAGCGTACAGGGTGCCTCGGCCAAAAACATTCAGTACTTC	CASSVQGASAKNIQYF
TRBV6-5	-	TRBJ1-4	-	TGTGCCAGCAGTTACGGTCCTAATGAAAAACTGTTTTTT	CASSYGPNEKLFF
TRBV6-1	TRBD1	TRBJ1-5	few	TGTGCCAGCAGTGCTGGACAGGGGGCTAGTGGCAATCAGCCCCAGCATTTT	CASSAGQGASGNQPQHF
TRBV28	-	TRBJ2-3	-	TGTGCCAGCAGTTCCAGGCGAGGGGGAGATACGCAGTATTTT	CASSSRRGGDTQYF
TRBV5-6	-	TRBJ1-3	-	TGTGCCAGCAGCTTGGTGGGGGGCTCTGGAAACACCATATATTTT	CASSLVGGSGNTIYF
TRBV5-4	TRBD1	TRBJ2-7	-	TGTGCCAGCAGCTCCAGGGGGCAGCCATACTCTGAGCAGTACTTC	CASSSRGQPYSEQYF
TRBV2	-	TRBJ1-5	many	TGTGCCAGCAGTCCTGTGGGAGGGTCGAGCAATCAGCCCCAGCATTTT	CASSPVGGSSNQPQHF
TRBV9	-	TRBJ2-5	-	TGTGCCAGCAGCGTAGGGCAGCAAGAGACCCAGTACTTC	CASSVGQQETQYF
TRBV6-1	TRBD1	TRBJ1-5	-	TGTGCCAGCAGTGGACAGGGCCAAGGAAGCAATCAGCCCCAGCATTTT	CASSGQGQGSNQPQHF
TRBV5-1	TRBD1	TRBJ2-7	once	TGCGCCAGCAGCCTAACCGGGACAGGGGCGGTCGAGCAGTACTTC	CASSLTGTGAVEQYF
TRBV19	TRBD2	TRBJ2-2	few	TGTGCCAGTAGTATCCCGGGACTAGGCACCGGGGAGCTGTTTTTT	CASSIPGLGTGELFF
TRBV4-2	TRBD2	TRBJ2-2	-	TGTGCCAGCAGCCAGGTACGACTAGCGGGGACCGGGGAGCTGTTTTTT	CASSQVRLAGTGELFF
TRBV19	-	TRBJ1-5	-	TGTGCCAGTAGTATAGGGGGGGGGCTACCGAGCAATCAGCCCCAGCATTTT	CASSIGGGLPSNQPQHF
TRBV5-8	TRBD1	TRBJ2-4	-	TGTGCCAGCCGCTCTCGAACAGGGGGCGCGAACATTCAGTACTTC	CASRSRTGGANIQYF
TRBV5-4	-	TRBJ2-3	-	TGTGCCAGCAGCTTTTCTCATATGGCAGATACGCAGTATTTT	CASSFSHMADTQYF
TRBV29-1	-	TRBJ1-1	-	TGCAGCGTTGAGTTTGGGGCCCTGAACACTGAAGCTTTCTTT	CSVEFGALNTEAFF
TRBV10-1	-	TRBJ2-3	-	TGCGCCAGCAGTGACCCCATTGGGATGGATACGCAGTATTTT	CASSDPIGMDTQYF
TRBV2	TRBD2	TRBJ2-3	-	TGTGCCAGCAGTGATGGTGATAGCGGGGGGATCACAGATACGCAGTATTTT	CASSDGDSGGITDTQYF
TRBV4-2	-	TRBJ1-5	-	TGTGCCAGCAGCCAAGATGGCCAGTTCAATCAGCCCCAGCATTTT	CASSQDGQFNQPQHF
TRBV7-6	-	TRBJ2-2	-	TGTGCCAGCAGCTTAGCCGACGGGACACACACCGGGGAGCTGTTTTTT	CASSLADGTHTGELFF
TRBV5-1	TRBD2	TRBJ2-7	-	TGCGCCAGCACTGCGGGGGACTCCTACGAGCAGTACTTC	CASTAGDSYEQYF
TRBV30	-	TRBJ1-6	once	TGTGCCTGGAGAGTGGACCAGGCTGGTTCACCCCTCCACTTT	CAWRVDQAGSPLHF
TRBV6-6	-	TRBJ2-3	-	TGTGCCAGCAGTTACATAGGGGGGGCGGATACGCAGTATTTT	CASSYIGGADTQYF
TRBV6-1	-	TRBJ2-3	-	TGTGCCAGCAGCCCTACGGGACGTTTGGGAGATACGCAGTATTTT	CASSPTGRLGDTQYF
TRBV19	TRBD1	TRBJ2-2	-	TGTGCCAGTAGTCCTAGACAGGGCTCCGGGGAGCTGTTTTTT	CASSPRQGSGELFF
TRBV5-6	TRBD1	TRBJ1-6	-	TGTGCCAGCAGCCGCCCACAGGGGAATTCACCCCTCCACTTT	CASSRPQGNSPLHF
TRBV19	TRBD1	TRBJ1-1	medium-sized	TGTGCCAGTAGTCCCACAGGGGACACTGAAGCTTTCTTT	CASSPTGDTEAFF
TRBV6-5	-	TRBJ1-5	-	TGTGCCAGCAGTGGGCTAGGAGGGCCCGGACAGCCCCAGCATTTT	CASSGLGGPGQPQHF
TRBV7-7	-	TRBJ2-3	-	TGTGCCAGCAGCTTCGGCTCCACAGATACGCAGTATTTT	CASSFGSTDTQYF
TRBV5-8	TRBD1	TRBJ2-3	-	TGTGCCAGCAGCTTGGACGGGACAGGGGTAACAGATACGCAGTATTTT	CASSLDGTGVTDTQYF
TRBV30	-	TRBJ1-2	-	TGTGCCTGGACTCGGGGGATCTATGGCTACACCTTC	CAWTRGIYGYTF
TRBV6-4	-	TRBJ2-3	-	TGTGCCAGCAGTACGTCAGGGCTTTGGGCAGATACGCAGTATTTT	CASSTSGLWADTQYF
TRBV2	TRBD1	TRBJ2-2	-	TGTGCCAGCCTACCAACCCTTCCGGGACAGTCGCAGTTTGGGCCCGGGGAGCTGTTTTTT	CASLPTLPGQSQFGPGELFF
TRBV15	-	TRBJ2-2	-	TGTGCCACCAGCAGGAACACCCACACCGGGGAGCTGTTTTTT	CATSRNTHTGELFF
TRBV28	-	TRBJ1-5	-	TGTGCCAGCAGGGTGGGGATGAACCAGCCCCAGCATTTT	CASRVGMNQPQHF
TRBV7-3	-	TRBJ2-2	-	TGTGCCAGCAGCTCGGGCGGAAACACCGGGGAGCTGTTTTTT	CASSSGGNTGELFF
TRBV19	-	TRBJ2-1	-	TGTGCCAGTAGCCCGGAGCAGCGGAGCTACAATGAGCAGTTCTTC	CASSPEQRSYNEQFF
TRBV20-1	-	TRBJ1-2	-	TGCAGTGCTAGTCGGGTCTATGGCTACACCTTC	CSASRVYGYTF
TRBV4-1	TRBD1	TRBJ2-3	-	TGCGCCAGCAGCCAAGTGACAGGGGCTCGGGATACGCAGTATTTT	CASSQVTGARDTQYF
TRBV15	-	TRBJ2-7	-	TGTGCCACCAGCAGAGAGGAGGGGACGACAGGGAGATTC	CATSREEGTTGRF
TRBV6-6	-	TRBJ1-5	-	TGTGCCAGCAGTTACACTCAGGGGTCCGATCAGCCCCAGCATTTT	CASSYTQGSDQPQHF
TRBV28	-	TRBJ2-7	-	TGTGCCAGCAGTCCGTCGCTCTCCTCCTACGAGCAGTACTTC	CASSPSLSSYEQYF
TRBV7-6	TRBD1	TRBJ2-2	-	TGTGCCAGCAGCTTACCTAAACTCAACTCCGGGACAGAAAAAACCGGGGAGCTGTTTTTT	CASSLPKLNSGTEKTGELFF
TRBV5-1	-	TRBJ2-2	-	TGCGCCAGCAGCTCACCAGGGGTGAAAAACACCGGGGAGCTGTTTTTT	CASSSPGVKNTGELFF
TRBV1	-	TRBJ2-1	few	TGCACCAGCATGTCTTTAACGGGGGACAATGAGCAGTTCTTC	CTSMSLTGDNEQFF
TRBV5-4	-	TRBJ2-2	-	TGTGCCAGCAGCTTGGCCAAGTCCGGGGAGCTGTTTTTT	CASSLAKSGELFF
TRBV9	TRBD2	TRBJ2-2	-	TGTGCCAGCAGCGTAGGAAGTAGCGGGGGACTTGGAGCCGGGGAGCTGTTTTTT	CASSVGSSGGLGAGELFF
TRBV5-1	TRBD1	TRBJ1-6	-	TGCGCCAGCAGCTTGACAGGGGCGACAAATTCACCCCTCCACTTT	CASSLTGATNSPLHF
TRBV6-4	-	TRBJ2-2	-	TGTGCCAGCAGTGGATTCGGGGAGCTGTTTTTT	CASSGFGELFF
TRBV10-3	-	TRBJ2-5	once	TGTGCCATCAGTGAGGACACGGCACAAGAGACCCAGTACTTC	CAISEDTAQETQYF
TRBV7-6	-	TRBJ2-2	-	TGTGCCAGCAGCTTAGACACGAACACCGGGGAGCTGTTTTTT	CASSLDTNTGELFF
TRBV7-2	-	TRBJ2-3	once	TGTGCCAGCAGCCCACAGGGTTTCACAGATACGCAGTATTTT	CASSPQGFTDTQYF